This section outlines one TCR beta chain sequence together with its context. The data are from a study of blood T cell repertoires in COVID-19. Study-wide background: Spain, Italy and the United States supplied samples that represented acute and convalescent COVID-19. In each case, the material was cDNA or gDNA derived from T cells, B-cell-depleted T cells, or PBMCs.

Authors' analysis steps: Amplification from reference gene primers served as the basis for estimated nucleated cell counts. Clones were sequenced by immunoSEQ multiplex PCR, and TCRdb holds only the in-frame ones, with some missing. V, J and clone size were drawn from that table, and D and trimming were deduced from the DNA. This table has 100,000 or so clones, 81% appearing once. What was sequenced was peripheral blood. The receptor was isolated from a human donor in a cohort sampled during active COVID-19.

The CDR3 DNA reads as TGTGCCAGCAGCCAAACGGGGGGCCGGGGCTCCTACGAGCAGTACTTC. Protein: CASSQTGGRGSYEQYF. The genes are TRBV14 and TRBJ2-7; perhaps TRBD2 as D (7 bases). CDR1 and CDR2 from the germline V gene are SGHDN and FVKESK. This CDR3 is 16 amino acids long. Between the trimmed V and J ends, which lost 2 bases and 0 bases, there was a span of 14 bases. Variable domain in full (rest from reference TRBV14 and TRBJ2-7): EAGVTQFPSHSVIEKGQTVTLRCDPISGHDNLYWYRRVMGKEIKFLLHFVKESKQDESGMPNNRFLAERTGGTYSTLKVQPAELEDSGVYFCASSQTGGRGSYEQYFGPGTRLTVT.